This T cell receptor beta chain was sequenced during a study of a mutant IDH1 vaccine in newly diagnosed glioma. The overall study: There were eight vaccinations for patients, given in weeks 1, 3, 5, 7, 11, 15, 19 and 23. The initiation of vaccination occurred 4-6 weeks after radiotherapy alone, or with temozolomide cycles. Beforehand, treatment had been radiotherapy, temozolomide, or both; the majority received both.

Comments on this clone: No antigen is known for it.

Time point indicated: week 11, during vaccination. The study gave 300 ug of mutant IDH1 20-mer peptide per vaccine dose, with topical imiquimod. Tumors from donors were new WHO grade 3 or 4 IDH1-mutant astrocytomas with ATRX loss. The protocol was immunoSEQ multiplex PCR, while the TCRdb copy is restricted to in-frame clones and leaves out a portion. The sample includes about 130,000 clones, around 77% of them seen just once. The ends were cut back, 6 bases at V and 7 bases at J, with 21 bases in the middle. The CDR3 spans 15 residues. Per germline, CDR1 LGHNA and CDR2 YSLEER. V gene TRBV4-3 combines with J gene TRBJ1-2; D uncertain. The sample consisted of PBMCs, taken from a glioma patient whose treatment included an IDH1 peptide vaccine. This receptor was obtained from a man aged 35-49 years with glioma. Here the CDR3 reads CASREGRDPLSGYTF. In nucleotides, the CDR3 is TGCGCCAGCAGAGAAGGGAGGGATCCCCTTAGTGGCTACACCTTC.